Below, one T cell receptor (beta chain) is given with its context. This specimen belongs to a study of early T cells in non-severe SARS-CoV-2 infection. From the 5' RACE reads, TCRdb called clonotypes with MiXCR, one entry per CDR3 protein. This table holds around 70,000 distinct CDR3 sequences, about a tenth found once. The CDR3 consists of 16 residues. The sequenced sample was whole blood, obtained at baseline. The receptor was isolated from an adult who was a healthcare worker with PCR-confirmed SARS-CoV-2 infection or an uninfected control (not recorded which). The J gene is TRBJ1-5, the V gene TRBV21-1. TRBV21-1 is a listed pseudogene. The CDR3 DNA sequence: TGTGCCAGCAGCAGTTTGACGCGGGTTAGCAATCAGCCCCAGCATTTT. As protein: CASSSLTRVSNQPQHF.